The sequence of this T cell receptor beta chain was determined in a study of cytomegalovirus exposure and HLA in healthy donors. Study-wide context: The approximately 110 validation repertoires were reported in a later analysis to have been generated on the same platform as the approximately 700 first-cohort repertoires. Study findings and constraints: Later, an analysis found that TCR clusters from the first cohort tended to co-occur in the approximately 130 validation repertoires.

In regard to this clone: Its specificity is unknown.

Germline CDR1 reads SGHRS; CDR2 reads YFSETQ. V gave up 4 bases and J gave up 4 bases; unmatched junction bases: 21. This CDR3 has 20 amino acids. Here immunoSEQ multiplex PCR was the method, and the copy in TCRdb shows in-frame clones only, minus some. The sample yields 130,000 or so clones, around nine tenths seen once. The specimen sequenced was PBMCs. V usage is TRBV5-1 and J usage is TRBJ2-1; 9 bases line up with TRBD2. This sequence was found in a man aged 25-45 years in good health and CMV-seronegative. The CDR3 sequence: CASSPRRVVERGAVYNEQFF. The DNA for the CDR3 is TGCGCCAGCAGCCCCCGTAGAGTGGTTGAGCGGGGGGCCGTTTACAATGAGCAGTTCTTC.